The present T cell receptor beta chain was sequenced within a study of blood T cell repertoires in COVID-19. Study in general: The origin of the acute and convalescent COVID-19 samples was the United States, Italy and Spain. From T cells, B-cell-depleted T cells, or PBMCs came the material, which was cDNA or gDNA.

As originally analysed: Quantification of nucleated cells was approximated via reference gene primer amplification. Produced via immunoSEQ multiplex PCR; TCRdb's table is partial and in-frame only. Clonal size and the V and J genes are those of that table, whereas D and trimming came from the DNA. The table shows fewer than 150,000 clones, with roughly 83% occurring only once. The CDR3 spans 18 residues. Losses at the gene ends were 8 bases for V and 3 bases for J; bases not matched to a gene: 16. Germline V gene lookup returns CDR1 MNHEY and CDR2 SMNVEV (reference sequence). The chain combines TRBV27 with TRBJ1-2; the match to TRBD1 covers 12 bases. Sequencing used peripheral blood. The sequence was collected from a woman aged 45-65 years with acute or convalescent COVID-19. The CDR3 DNA is TGTGCCAGCGGATTAACCTCGGGACAGGGGGCGCACTACTATGGCTACACCTTC. This encodes CASGLTSGQGAHYYGYTF.